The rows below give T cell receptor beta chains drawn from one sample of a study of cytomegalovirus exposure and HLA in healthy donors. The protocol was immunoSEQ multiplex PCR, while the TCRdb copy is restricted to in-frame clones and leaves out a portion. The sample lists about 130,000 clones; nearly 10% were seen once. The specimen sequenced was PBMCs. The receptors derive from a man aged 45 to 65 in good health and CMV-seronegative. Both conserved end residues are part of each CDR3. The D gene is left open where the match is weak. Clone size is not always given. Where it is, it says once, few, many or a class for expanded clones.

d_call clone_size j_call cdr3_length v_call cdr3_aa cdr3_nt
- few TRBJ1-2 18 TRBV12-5 CASGLGTLLGEGDYGYTF TGTGCTAGTGGTTTGGGCACCCTCCTGGGGGAGGGGGACTATGGCTACACCTTC
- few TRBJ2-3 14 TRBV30 CAWNTGVPPDTQYF TGTGCCTGGAACACGGGGGTACCCCCAGATACGCAGTATTTT
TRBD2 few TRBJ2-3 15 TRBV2 CASSRGTSGGDTQYF TGTGCCAGCAGCCGAGGGACTAGTGGAGGAGATACGCAGTATTTT
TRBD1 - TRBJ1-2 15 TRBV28 CASSSVRDRAYGYTF TGTGCCAGCAGTTCCGTTCGGGACAGGGCTTATGGCTACACCTTC
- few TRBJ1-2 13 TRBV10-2 CASTWTLNYGYTF TGCGCCAGCACTTGGACTTTGAACTATGGCTACACCTTC
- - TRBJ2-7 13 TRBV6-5 CASSRRGDYEQYF TGTGCCAGCAGTCGGCGGGGCGACTACGAGCAGTACTTC
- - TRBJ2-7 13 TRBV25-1 CASSERTGYEQYF TGTGCCAGCAGTGAAAGAACGGGTTACGAGCAGTACTTC
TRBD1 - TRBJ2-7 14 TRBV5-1 CASSLDRGYDEQYF TGCGCCAGCAGCTTGGACAGGGGGTACGACGAGCAGTACTTC
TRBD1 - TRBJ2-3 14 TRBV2 CASRRQGVKDTQYF TGTGCCAGCAGGAGACAGGGGGTTAAAGATACGCAGTATTTT
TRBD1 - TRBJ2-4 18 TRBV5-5 CASTSPTTGGLAKNIQYF TGTGCCAGCACTTCCCCCACGACAGGGGGGTTAGCCAAAAACATTCAGTACTTC
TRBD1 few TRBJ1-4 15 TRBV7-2 CASSPRQGTNEKLFF TGTGCCAGCAGCCCCCGACAGGGTACTAATGAAAAACTGTTTTTT
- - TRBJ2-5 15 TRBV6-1 CASSLIGTGKETQYF TGTGCCAGCAGCCTGATCGGGACTGGAAAAGAGACCCAGTACTTC
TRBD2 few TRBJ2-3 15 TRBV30 CAWSVVLAGGGTQYF TGTGCCTGGAGTGTGGTACTAGCGGGCGGAGGAACGCAGTATTTT
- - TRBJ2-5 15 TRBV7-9 CASSSLTRDQETQYF TGTGCCAGCAGCTCCCTCACTAGAGACCAAGAGACCCAGTACTTC
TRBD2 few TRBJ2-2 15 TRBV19 CASSATSGALGELFF TGTGCCAGTAGTGCGACTAGCGGGGCGTTAGGGGAGCTGTTTTTT
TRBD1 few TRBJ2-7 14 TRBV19 CASSDHRGSYEQYF TGTGCCAGTAGTGACCACAGGGGCTCCTACGAGCAGTACTTC
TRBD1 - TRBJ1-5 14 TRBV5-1 CASSKGQGNQPQHF TGCGCCAGCAGCAAGGGACAGGGCAATCAGCCCCAGCATTTT
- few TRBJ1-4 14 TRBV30 CAWSAGGGDEKLFF TGTGCCTGGAGCGCGGGGGGGGGTGATGAAAAACTGTTTTTT
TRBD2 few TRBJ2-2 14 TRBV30 CAWSGGLAFGELFF TGTGCCTGGAGTGGAGGACTAGCTTTCGGGGAGCTGTTTTTT
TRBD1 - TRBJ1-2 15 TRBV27 CASSEPGQGRRGYTF TGTGCCAGCAGTGAACCGGGACAGGGCAGGCGTGGCTACACCTTC
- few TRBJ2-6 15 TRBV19 CASSMAGTGANVLTF TGTGCCAGTAGTATGGCAGGGACTGGGGCCAACGTCCTGACTTTC
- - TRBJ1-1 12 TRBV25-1 CASSGRNTEAFF TGTGCCAGCAGTGGTAGGAACACTGAAGCTTTCTTT
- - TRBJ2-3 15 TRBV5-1 CASSLQGTFTDTQYF TGCGCCAGCAGCCTACAGGGTACTTTCACAGATACGCAGTATTTT
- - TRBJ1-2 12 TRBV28 CAHTEGGDGYTF TGTGCCCACACGGAGGGGGGGGATGGCTACACCTTC
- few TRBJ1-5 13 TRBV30 CAWSAPPGQPQHF TGTGCCTGGAGTGCCCCCCCAGGCCAGCCCCAGCATTTT
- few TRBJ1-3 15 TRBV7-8 CASSLDGLSGNTIYF TGTGCCAGCAGCTTAGACGGACTCTCTGGAAACACCATATATTTT
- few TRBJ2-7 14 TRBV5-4 CASSSLTTEGEQYF TGTGCCAGCAGCTCCCTTACGACCGAGGGCGAGCAGTACTTC
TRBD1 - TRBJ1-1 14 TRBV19 CASSIAAGGSEAFF TGTGCCAGTAGTATAGCGGCAGGGGGCTCTGAAGCTTTCTTT
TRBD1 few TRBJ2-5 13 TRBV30 CAIEGTGWETQYF TGTGCGATAGAGGGGACAGGGTGGGAGACCCAGTACTTC
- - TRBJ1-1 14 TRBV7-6 CASSLSGDLAEAFF TGTGCCAGCAGCTTATCGGGGGACTTAGCTGAAGCTTTCTTT
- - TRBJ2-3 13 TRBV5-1 CASSSPGTDTQYF TGCGCCAGCAGCTCTCCAGGCACAGATACGCAGTATTTT
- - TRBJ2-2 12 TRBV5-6 CASSPPAGELFF TGTGCCAGCAGCCCCCCCGCCGGGGAGCTGTTTTTT
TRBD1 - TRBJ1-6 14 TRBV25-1 CASKGQGLNSPLHF TGTGCCAGCAAAGGACAGGGGCTGAATTCACCCCTCCACTTT